A selection of T cell receptor beta chains follows, all from one sample in a study of cytomegalovirus exposure and HLA in healthy donors. Sequencing used immunoSEQ multiplex PCR; TCRdb keeps in-frame clones, though not all of them. This repertoire shows about 150,000 clones, approximately 60% found once; its top ten account for roughly 7%. Sample: PBMCs. The receptors were gathered from a woman aged 55-70 years in good health and CMV-seropositive. Both conserved end residues are part of each CDR3. D genes are given only for firm matches. Size tells how often a clone was seen (once, few, many) or the class of an expanded clone, and some rows leave it out.

>TRBJ1-1|-|TRBV2|few
TGTGCCAGCAACCAGGGGAACACTGAAGCTTTCTTT
CASNQGNTEAFF
>TRBJ2-7|-|TRBV7-2|-
TGTGCCAGCAGCCCCACGGGTGGCTCCTACGAGCAGTACTTC
CASSPTGGSYEQYF
>TRBJ1-2|TRBD1|TRBV2|-
TGTGCCAGCAGCTCGACAGGGAACTATGGCTACACCTTC
CASSSTGNYGYTF
>TRBJ2-1|TRBD2|TRBV28|once
TGTGCCACCTTGGAGAGGGGGACTAGCGGGAGGAAACGCTCCTACAATGAGCAGTTCTTC
CATLERGTSGRKRSYNEQFF
>TRBJ1-2|-|TRBV18|-
TGTGCCAGCTCACCATACGACCGGGAAGGCTACACCTTC
CASSPYDREGYTF
>TRBJ2-7|-|TRBV9|-
TGTGCCAGCAGCGTAGGTGGTAGCGAGTACGAGCAGTACTTC
CASSVGGSEYEQYF
>TRBJ2-3|TRBD1|TRBV11-3|few
TGTGCCAGCAGCCGACAGGGTGGCACAGATACGCAGTATTTT
CASSRQGGTDTQYF
>TRBJ2-7|-|TRBV25-1|few
TGTGCCAGCAGTGAATGGGGGCCCTACGAGCAGTACTTC
CASSEWGPYEQYF
>TRBJ2-1|-|TRBV4-2|-
TGTGCCAGCAGCCTAGGAGGGGAGAGCCTCAATGAGCAGTTCTTC
CASSLGGESLNEQFF
>TRBJ2-7|-|TRBV9|-
TGTGCCAGCAGCGTGTCCTCCGGCGAGCAGTACTTC
CASSVSSGEQYF
>TRBJ2-3|TRBD2|TRBV28|few
TGTGCCAGCAGCTCCCCTGGCGGGAGAGGCGCAGATACGCAGTATTTT
CASSSPGGRGADTQYF
>TRBJ2-5|-|TRBV30|once
TGTGCCTGGAAAGACCAGAGGTGGCAAGAGACCCAGTACTTC
CAWKDQRWQETQYF
>TRBJ2-7|-|TRBV30|once
TGTGCCTGGAGTTCCCTAGGAATTGAGCAGTACTTC
CAWSSLGIEQYF
>TRBJ2-2|-|TRBV27|-
TGTGCCAGCAGTTTACAGGGGGGAACGAACACCGGGGAGCTGTTTTTT
CASSLQGGTNTGELFF
>TRBJ1-3|-|TRBV2|-
TGTGCCAGCAGTGAAGGGACAGCTGGAAACACCATATATTTT
CASSEGTAGNTIYF
>TRBJ2-6|-|TRBV28|-
TGTGCCAGCAGTCCCGCAGGCGGGGCCAACGTCCTGACTTTC
CASSPAGGANVLTF
>TRBJ2-5|-|TRBV7-6|once
TGTGCCAGCAGCCCCCCCTCTTCAGAGACCCAGTACTTC
CASSPPSSETQYF